This T cell receptor beta chain originates from a study of CD8 T cells in ankylosing spondylitis (dated by TCRdb to about 2017). Concerning the study at large: To find TCR variants linked to disease, the study profiled T cell receptor beta repertoires in ankylosing spondylitis patients and healthy donors. The whole study cohort included under 140 healthy donors and 25 ankylosing spondylitis patients. Samples of peripheral blood were taken, and for ankylosing spondylitis patients, synovial fluid was collected as well.

Beyond this particular receptor, the publication reports: The disease-linked clones were reported as significantly enriched in matched synovial fluid samples from ankylosing spondylitis patients. Some of the motif variants had been reported before in the synovial fluid and blood of reactive arthritis patients, a finding that suggests common disease-initiation mechanisms. The disease-linked clones had a CD8+ phenotype and were found at relatively low frequencies in peripheral blood. A TCR beta motif of 8 or 9 highly homologous amino acid variants appeared characteristic of blood from ankylosing spondylitis patients.

CDR1 and CDR2, per the germline V gene, are SGHRS and YFSETQ. V and J lose 4 bases and 4 bases, and a span of 13 bases separates them. The CDR3 starts with the cysteine, ends with the phenylalanine, and has 14 residues. Just the 42-base CDR3 DNA is kept, in frame starting at base 1. This clonotype was picked up a small number of times. Its antigen remains undetermined. Qualities for individual bases were not recorded, and no much larger clone is one base off. Instrument on record: Illumina HiSeq 2500. TCR beta libraries were prepared by quantitative 5'-RACE with molecular barcodes. On the study's bioinformatics: Disease-linked TCR variants were identified with a new computational method built on a probabilistic model of VDJ rearrangement. Using fastp at Q25 and MiXCR, TCRdb reprocessed the public reads and kept productive beta chains. Identical CDR3 protein sequences are pooled into one entry, listed with their most common genes and DNA. The V and J calls reflect TCRdb's pipeline rather than the authors' work. The sample profile shows hundreds of thousands of distinct CDR3 sequences; about 10% of them were found once. The ten largest clones represent 20% to 25% of the sample.

The sequenced material came from blood, either unsorted or a sorted T cell fraction (not recorded which). This chain is built from TRBV5-1 and TRBJ2-3; TRBD2 is possibly the D segment (5 matching bases). The sequence was obtained from a male donor with ankylosing spondylitis or in good health (not recorded which). DNA sequence: TGCGCCAGCAGCCTGAGGGTGGACGCAGATACGCAGTATTTT. Its coded protein is CASSLRVDADTQYF.